This T cell receptor beta chain emerged from a study of blood T cell repertoires in COVID-19. Whole-study context: COVID-19 samples collected from the United States, Italy and Spain covered acute and convalescent phases.

Clones were sequenced by immunoSEQ multiplex PCR, and TCRdb holds only the in-frame ones, with some missing. The table shows approximately 67,000 clones, with around 90% occurring only once. This clone showed up just once. Germline V CDR1 and CDR2: SGHTA, FQGNSA. The length of the CDR3 is 13 residues. Trimming removed 3 bases at V and 4 bases at J, with 9 bases between. The sample consisted of peripheral blood. The receptor comes from a human donor in a cohort sampled during active COVID-19. This chain links TRBV7-2 with TRBJ1-2, with D unresolved. In DNA, the CDR3 is TGTGCCAGCAGCTTTGGCCGATCCTATGGCTACACCTTC. Translating it yields CASSFGRSYGYTF. Complete variable domain (other parts from reference TRBV7-2 and TRBJ1-2): GAGVSQSPSNKVTEKGKDVELRCDPISGHTALYWYRQSLGQGLEFLIYFQGNSAPDKSGLPSDRFSAERTGGSVSTLTIQRTQQEDSAVYLCASSFGRSYGYTFGSGTRLTVV.